This T cell receptor (beta chain) is from a study of cytomegalovirus exposure and HLA in healthy donors. This PCR relied on a set of 60 Vbeta primers and 13 Jbeta primers. Repertoires were generated with immunoSEQ multiplex PCR, while TCRdb's copy carries only in-frame clones and drops some. The sample comprises some 110,000 clones, roughly 80% of which are singletons, and 2% to 3% rests with the top ten. This CDR3 has 12 amino acids. Trimming at V came to 4 bases and at J to 8 bases, leaving 2 bases not matched to a gene. In germline, CDR1 is SNHLY, CDR2 FYNNEI. This clone has more than one count but fewer than ten.

Specimen: PBMCs. This TCR was recovered from a man between 40 and 49 years old in good health and CMV-seronegative. The J gene is TRBJ2-1, the V gene TRBV2; 7 nucleotides align to TRBD1. CDR3 in amino acids: CASSVTGDEQFF. The CDR3 nucleotides are TGTGCCAGCAGTGTTACAGGGGATGAGCAGTTCTTC.